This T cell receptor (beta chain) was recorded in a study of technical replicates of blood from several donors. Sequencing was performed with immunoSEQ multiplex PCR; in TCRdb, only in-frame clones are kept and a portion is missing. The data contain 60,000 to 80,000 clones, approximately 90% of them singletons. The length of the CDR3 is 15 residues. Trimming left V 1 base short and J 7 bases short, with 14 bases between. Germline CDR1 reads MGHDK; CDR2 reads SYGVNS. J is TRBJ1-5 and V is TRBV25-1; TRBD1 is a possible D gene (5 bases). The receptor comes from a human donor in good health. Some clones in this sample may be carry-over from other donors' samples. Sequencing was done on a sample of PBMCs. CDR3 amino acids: CASSESRGAGQPQHF. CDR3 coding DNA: TGTGCCAGCAGTGAATCTAGGGGCGCGGGACAGCCCCAGCATTTT.